This entry lists 18 T cell receptor beta chains sequenced from one sample in a study of breast tumors, draining lymph nodes, adjacent tissues. The lymph nodes were axillary draining lymph nodes from breast cancer patients. A single record per CDR3 protein comes from TCRdb applying MiXCR to the multiplex PCR reads. The table has 150,000 to 200,000 distinct CDR3 sequences, around a third seen once. Specimen: axillary lymph node tissue. The receptors were sampled from a female donor with breast cancer. Some clones in this sample may be carry-over from other donors' samples.

This clonotype was counted many times. The chain couples TRBV7-3 to TRBJ2-1, with 14 bases aligning to TRBD2. The CDR3 is 18 residues long. CDR1 is SGHTA, CDR2 FQGTGA, per germline. V was clipped by 3 bases and J by 8 bases; unmatched bases: 12. The CDR3 here is CASSLTGPGLAGVDEQFF. CDR3 bases: TGTGCCAGCAGCTTGACAGGGCCGGGACTAGCGGGAGTGGATGAGCAGTTCTTC.

This clonotype has a handful of counts. An end of the junction differs from the germline gene, which may be a read error. The chain links TRBV12-3 or TRBV12-4 to TRBJ1-4, with a weak D call TRBD1 (6 bases). CDR3 length: 15 residues. The CDR3 coding sequence is TGTGCTAGCAGTTTATCAGGGGCAGGCTATGAAAAACTGTTTTTT. Its translation is CASSLSGAGYEKLFF.

This clonotype was seen at least ten times. The CDR3 sequence is CASSSSAGQDNEQFF. DNA of the CDR3: TGTGCCAGCAGCTCTAGCGCGGGGCAGGACAATGAGCAGTTCTTC. V and J are TRBV7-9 and TRBJ2-1, with a tentative D call TRBD2 (6 bases). Trimming pared 4 bases from V and 5 bases from J, leaving 15 bases between. In germline, CDR1 is SEHNR, CDR2 FQNEAQ (reference sequence). This CDR3 has 15 amino acids.

This clonotype was seen many times. This chain connects TRBV7-3 to TRBJ2-1, with 7 bases matching TRBD2. CDR3 size: 15 residues. V dropped 1 base and J dropped 9; count of bases not matched to a gene: 9. Germline values: CDR1 SGHTA, CDR2 FQGTGA. Here the CDR3 reads CASSLKLAGVAEQFF. In DNA form, the CDR3 reads TGTGCCAGCAGCTTAAAACTGGCGGGAGTGGCTGAGCAGTTCTTC.

This clonotype was seen only a few times. This chain connects TRBV29-1 to TRBJ1-1; D not certain. V was shortened by 1 base and J by 6 bases, with 9 bases between the two germline ends. Germline CDR1 SQVTM, CDR2 ANQGSEA. CDR3 length: 12 residues. CDR3 bases: TGCAGCGTTGAAGGGAATCTCGCTGAAGCTTTCTTT. Residues: CSVEGNLAEAFF.

This clonotype has at least ten counts. The chain combines TRBV7-3 with TRBJ2-7; 16 nucleotides agree with TRBD2. Germline assignment: CDR1 SGHTA and CDR2 FQGTGA. V was clipped by 4 bases and J by 5 bases; unmatched bases: 5. This CDR3 is 16 amino acids long. CDR3 nucleotide sequence: TGTGCCAGCAGCTCGGGACTAGCGGGAGGGCCACACGAGCAGTACTTC. Its protein product is CASSSGLAGGPHEQYF.

This clonotype has at least ten counts. This rearrangement joins TRBV6-1 to TRBJ1-2, with D possibly TRBD1 on 5 matching bases. The V end lost 3 bases, the J end lost 8 bases, and 16 bases lay between the germline ends. Germline-derived CDR1 and CDR2 are MNHNS and SASEGT. The CDR3 runs to 14 residues. In DNA, the CDR3 is TGTGCCAGCAGTGAGGTCGGAGTGGGGGAGGGCTACACCTTC. Translation gives CASSEVGVGEGYTF.

This chain joins TRBV9 and TRBJ1-1; D possibly corresponds to TRBD1 (6 bases). CDR1 is SGDLS and CDR2 is YYNGEE in the germline V gene. V was pared by 2 bases and J by 1 base, with 15 bases between. The CDR3 is made up of 16 amino acids. CDR3 nucleotide sequence: TGTGCCAGCAGCGTCAACAGGGAGGGTAGGAACACTGAAGCTTTCTTT. Amino acid sequence: CASSVNREGRNTEAFF.

As for this clonotype: Germline and junction disagree at one end, which may indicate a read error. V and J are TRBV11-2 and TRBJ2-2, with D possibly TRBD2 on 5 matching bases. The CDR3 extends over 15 amino acids. Germline V CDR1 and CDR2: SGHAT, FQNNGV. CDR3 nucleotide sequence: TGTGCCAGCAGCTTCAGCGGATTGACCACCGGGGAGCCGTTTTTT. It codes for CASSFSGLTTGEPFF.

The table lists this clonotype with many counts. The chain has TRBV9 and TRBJ2-7, with a possible D match to TRBD2 (5 bases). V was trimmed by 0 bases and J by 6 bases, leaving 10 bases between them. The CDR3 runs to 13 residues. Germline V CDR1 and CDR2: SGDLS, YYNGEE. CDR3 residues: CASSVEEVGEQYF. CDR3 DNA sequence: TGTGCCAGCAGCGTAGAGGAGGTCGGCGAGCAGTACTTC.

There are many counts of this clonotype. The V call is TRBV7-2, the J call TRBJ2-5, with 8 nucleotides matching TRBD2. Per the germline V gene, CDR1 is SGHTA and CDR2 is FQGNSA. V was clipped by 5 bases and J by 5 bases; unmatched bases: 10. The CDR3 is 15 amino acids. CDR3 in DNA: TGTGCCAGCAGCCCCCGGGGGGGCGATGGTGAGACCCAGTACTTC. This encodes CASSPRGGDGETQYF. Complete variable domain (other parts from reference TRBV7-2 and TRBJ2-5): GAGVSQSPSNKVTEKGKDVELRCDPISGHTALYWYRQSLGQGLEFLIYFQGNSAPDKSGLPSDRFSAERTGGSVSTLTIQRTQQEDSAVYLCASSPRGGDGETQYFGPGTRLLVL.

This clonotype was seen ten or more times. This chain links TRBV7-9 with TRBJ2-2; 10 bases line up with TRBD2. This CDR3 contains 16 residues. Unmatched junction bases numbered 6, after V lost 4 bases and J lost 4 bases. CDR1 and CDR2 from the germline V gene are SEHNR and FQNEAQ (reference sequence). CDR3 in DNA: TGTGCCAGCAGCTATCCTAGCGGGAGTTCCACCGGGGAGCTGTTTTTT. This encodes CASSYPSGSSTGELFF.

This clonotype was observed a few times. This chain connects TRBV6-2 or TRBV6-3 to TRBJ2-3, with 9 bases that match TRBD2. Germline CDR1 and CDR2: MNHEY and SVGEGT. V shed 6 bases and J 3 bases; nucleotides not matched to a gene: 7. The CDR3 runs to 15 residues. The CDR3 DNA reads as TGTGCCAGCAGCAAACCTAGCGGGACTACAGATACGCAGTATTTT. Its protein product is CASSKPSGTTDTQYF.

This clonotype was picked up many times. This chain joins TRBV11-2 and TRBJ2-1, with TRBD1 identical over 10 bases. V dropped 5 bases and J dropped 8; count of bases not matched to a gene: 9. This CDR3 has 15 amino acids. In germline, CDR1 is SGHAT, CDR2 FQNNGV. The CDR3 reads CASSQTGGALYEQFF. DNA of the CDR3: TGTGCCAGCAGCCAGACAGGGGGCGCCTTGTATGAGCAGTTCTTC.

Worth noting for this clonotype: A much larger clonotype is one base distant, so this may be a read error. The rearrangement joins TRBV9 to TRBJ2-5, with 8 bases aligning to TRBD1. This CDR3 has 14 amino acids. Germline V CDR1 and CDR2: SGDLS, YYNGEE. Written as DNA, the CDR3 is TGCGCCAGCAGCTTGCCATCGGACAGGGAGACCCAGTCCTTC. Its translation is CASSLPSDRETQSF.

This clonotype was detected many times. The CDR3 reads CASSLLWTGERGYTF. The CDR3 DNA reads as TGTGCCAGCAGTTTACTCTGGACAGGGGAAAGGGGCTACACCTTC. The rearrangement joins TRBV12-3 or TRBV12-4 to TRBJ1-2; 9 bases are shared with TRBD1. The trim removed 2 bases at V and 8 bases at J, leaving 9 bases unmatched. CDR3 size: 15 residues.

Many counts were recorded for this clonotype. The V and J genes are TRBV29-1 and TRBJ1-2; the D gene is possibly TRBD1 (5 bases). This CDR3 is 12 amino acids long. V shed 2 bases and J shed 4 bases, with 8 bases lying between them. Germline CDR1 SQVTM, CDR2 ANQGSEA. This chain's CDR3 is CSVEPDSYGYTF. CDR3 DNA: TGCAGCGTTGAACCTGACAGCTATGGCTACACCTTC.

This clonotype was counted ten times or more. The chain joins TRBV3-1 to TRBJ2-6, with 9 bases that match TRBD1. Germline CDR1 LGHDT, CDR2 YNNKEL (reference sequence). Germline trimming cut 6 bases from V and 2 bases from J; bases unmatched to any gene: 8. The CDR3 extends over 17 amino acids. The CDR3 loop reads CASRPGQGFPGANVLTF. The CDR3 coding sequence is TGTGCCAGCAGGCCGGGACAGGGTTTCCCTGGGGCCAACGTCCTGACTTTC.